This TCR beta chain was sequenced in a study of cytomegalovirus exposure and HLA in healthy donors. As for the study in general: It was reported in a later analysis that the same platform had been used for the 120 validation repertoires as for the approximately 700 first-cohort repertoires. The study's findings and limits: Researchers catalogued some 160 TCR beta chains as cytomegalovirus-associated.

The V end lost 4 bases, the J end lost 6 bases, and 11 bases lay between the germline ends. The CDR3 length is 12 residues. Germline loops: CDR1 SGHNT, CDR2 YYREEE (reference sequence). A remark on this clone: Its antigen is still unknown.

The table came from immunoSEQ multiplex PCR; TCRdb's copy has only in-frame clones and leaves some out. Of about 260,000 clones in the sample, 90% were seen once. The sequence came from a woman under 40 in good health and CMV-seronegative. This sequence joins TRBV5-4 and TRBJ2-7, with D possibly TRBD2 on 5 matching bases. Sequenced material: PBMCs. The CDR3 region has the DNA TGTGCCAGCAGCGCGGGCCTTGTCGAGCAGTACTTC. It codes for CASSAGLVEQYF.